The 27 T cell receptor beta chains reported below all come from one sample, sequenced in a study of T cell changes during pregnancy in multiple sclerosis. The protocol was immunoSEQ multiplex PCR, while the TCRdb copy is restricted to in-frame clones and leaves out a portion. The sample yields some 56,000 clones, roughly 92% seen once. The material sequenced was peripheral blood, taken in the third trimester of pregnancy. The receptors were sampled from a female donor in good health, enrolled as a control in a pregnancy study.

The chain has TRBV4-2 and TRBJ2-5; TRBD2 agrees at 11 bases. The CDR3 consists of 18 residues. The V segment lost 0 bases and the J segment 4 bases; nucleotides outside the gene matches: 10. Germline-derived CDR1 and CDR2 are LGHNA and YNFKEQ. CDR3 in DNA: TGTGCCAGCAGCCAAGAAGCTAGCGGGGGGCCCTCGATAGAGACCCAGTACTTC. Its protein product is CASSQEASGGPSIETQYF.

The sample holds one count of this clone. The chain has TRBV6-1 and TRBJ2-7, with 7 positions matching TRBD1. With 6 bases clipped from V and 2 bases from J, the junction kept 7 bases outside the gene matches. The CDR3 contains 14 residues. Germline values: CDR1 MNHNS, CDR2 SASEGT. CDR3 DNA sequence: TGTGCCAGCAGGACAGGGTTGATTACCTACGAGCAGTACTTC. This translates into CASRTGLITYEQYF.

The CDR3 spells CASSLEGQANYGYTF. The CDR3 coding sequence is TGCGCCAGCAGCTTGGAAGGACAGGCTAACTATGGCTACACCTTC. J is TRBJ1-2 and V is TRBV5-1; the match to TRBD1 covers 7 bases. V lost 0 bases to trimming and J lost 0 bases; unmatched junction nucleotides: 2. Germline V lookup: CDR1 SGHRS, CDR2 YFSETQ. The CDR3 contains 15 residues.

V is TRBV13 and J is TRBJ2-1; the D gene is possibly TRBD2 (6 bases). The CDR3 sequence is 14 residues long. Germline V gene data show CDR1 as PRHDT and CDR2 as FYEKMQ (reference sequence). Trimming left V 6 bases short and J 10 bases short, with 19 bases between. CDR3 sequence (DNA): TGTGCCAGCAGTTTCGGAGGGCCCGATAGAGAGCAGTTCTTC. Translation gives CASSFGGPDREQFF.

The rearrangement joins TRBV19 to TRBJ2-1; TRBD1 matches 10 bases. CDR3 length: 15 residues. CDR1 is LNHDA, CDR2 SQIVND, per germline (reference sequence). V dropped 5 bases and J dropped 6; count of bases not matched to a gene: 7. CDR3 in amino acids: CASSHRQGAPNEQFF. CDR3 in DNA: TGTGCCAGTAGTCATCGACAGGGGGCGCCCAATGAGCAGTTCTTC.

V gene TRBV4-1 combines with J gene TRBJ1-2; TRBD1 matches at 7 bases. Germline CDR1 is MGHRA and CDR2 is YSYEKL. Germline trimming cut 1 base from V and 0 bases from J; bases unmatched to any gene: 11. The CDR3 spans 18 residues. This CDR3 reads CASSQGPVGGLANYGYTF. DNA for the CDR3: TGCGCCAGCAGCCAAGGGCCCGTAGGGGGCCTCGCTAACTATGGCTACACCTTC.

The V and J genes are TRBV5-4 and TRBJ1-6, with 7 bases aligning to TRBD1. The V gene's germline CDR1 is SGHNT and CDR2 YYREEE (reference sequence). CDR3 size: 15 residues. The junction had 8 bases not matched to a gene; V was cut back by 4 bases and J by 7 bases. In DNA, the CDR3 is TGTGCCAGCAGCCTCACAGGGGACCCGAATTCACCCCTCCACTTT. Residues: CASSLTGDPNSPLHF.

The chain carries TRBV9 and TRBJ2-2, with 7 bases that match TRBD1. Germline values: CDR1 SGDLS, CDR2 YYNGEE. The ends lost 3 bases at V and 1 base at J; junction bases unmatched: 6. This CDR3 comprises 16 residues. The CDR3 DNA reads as TGTGCCAGCAGCGAGTTGGGACAGCTGAACACCGGGGAGCTGTTTTTT. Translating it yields CASSELGQLNTGELFF.

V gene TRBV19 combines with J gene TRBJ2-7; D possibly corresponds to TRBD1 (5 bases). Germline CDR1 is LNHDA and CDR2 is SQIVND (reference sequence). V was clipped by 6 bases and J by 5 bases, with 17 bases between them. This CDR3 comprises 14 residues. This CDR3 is CASRAPGAHHEQYF. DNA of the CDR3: TGTGCCAGTAGAGCTCCTGGGGCCCACCACGAGCAGTACTTC. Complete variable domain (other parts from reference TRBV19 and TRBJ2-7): DGGITQSPKYLFRKEGQNVTLSCEQNLNHDAMYWYRQDPGQGLRLIYYSQIVNDFQKGDIAEGYSVSREKKESFPLTVTSAQKNPTAFYLCASRAPGAHHEQYFGPGTRLTVT.

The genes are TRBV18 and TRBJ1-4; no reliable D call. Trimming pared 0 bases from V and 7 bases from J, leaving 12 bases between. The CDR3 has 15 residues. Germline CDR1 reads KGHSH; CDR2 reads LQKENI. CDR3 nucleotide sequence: TGTGCCAGCTCACCACCTGGACTAGGTGGTGAAAAACTGTTTTTT. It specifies CASSPPGLGGEKLFF.

The CDR3 DNA follows: TGTGCCAGCAGACAGGGGGGGAACACCGGGGAGCTGTTTTTT. Translation gives CASRQGGNTGELFF. The rearrangement joins TRBV5-5 to TRBJ2-2, with TRBD1 matching over 8 bases. The CDR3 is made up of 14 amino acids. The germline V gene has CDR1 SGHKS and CDR2 YYEKEE (reference sequence). V dropped 5 bases and J dropped 1; count of bases not matched to a gene: 1.

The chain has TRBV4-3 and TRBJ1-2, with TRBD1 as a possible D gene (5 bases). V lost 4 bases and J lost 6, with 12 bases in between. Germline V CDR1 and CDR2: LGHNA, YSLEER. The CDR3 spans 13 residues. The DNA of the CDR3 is TGCGCCAGCAGCCCAGGCCCAGGGAATGGCTACACCTTC. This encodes CASSPGPGNGYTF.

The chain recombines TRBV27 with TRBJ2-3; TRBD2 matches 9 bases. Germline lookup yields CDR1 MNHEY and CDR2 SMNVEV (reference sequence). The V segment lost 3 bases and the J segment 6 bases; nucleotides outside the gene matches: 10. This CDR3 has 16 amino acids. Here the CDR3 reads CASSFPPAGGRDTQYF. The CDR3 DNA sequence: TGTGCCAGCAGTTTCCCTCCAGCGGGGGGACGGGATACGCAGTATTTT.

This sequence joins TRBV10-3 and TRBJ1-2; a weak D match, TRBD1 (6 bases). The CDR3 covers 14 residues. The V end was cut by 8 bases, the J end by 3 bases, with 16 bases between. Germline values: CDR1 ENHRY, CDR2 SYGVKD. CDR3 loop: CAIGVGGYDYGYTF. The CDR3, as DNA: TGTGCCATCGGGGTAGGGGGTTACGACTATGGCTACACCTTC.

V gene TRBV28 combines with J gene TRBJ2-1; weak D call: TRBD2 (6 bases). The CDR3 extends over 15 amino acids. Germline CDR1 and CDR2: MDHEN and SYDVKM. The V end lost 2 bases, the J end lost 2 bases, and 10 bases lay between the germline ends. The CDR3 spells CASSLLAFTYNEQFF. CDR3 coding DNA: TGTGCCAGCAGTTTACTAGCGTTTACCTACAATGAGCAGTTCTTC.

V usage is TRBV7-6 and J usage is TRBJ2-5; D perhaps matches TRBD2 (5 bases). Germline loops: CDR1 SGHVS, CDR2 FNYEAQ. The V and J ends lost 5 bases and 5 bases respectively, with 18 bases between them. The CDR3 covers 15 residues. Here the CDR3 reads CASSPWRAPGETQYF. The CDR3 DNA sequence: TGTGCCAGCAGCCCGTGGCGGGCGCCGGGGGAGACCCAGTACTTC.

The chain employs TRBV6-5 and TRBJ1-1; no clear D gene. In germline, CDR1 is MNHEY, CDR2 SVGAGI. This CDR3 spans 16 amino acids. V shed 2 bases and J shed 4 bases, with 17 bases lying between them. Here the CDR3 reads CASSYAGRWKSTEAFF. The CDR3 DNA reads TGTGCCAGCAGTTACGCAGGCAGATGGAAGAGCACTGAAGCTTTCTTT.

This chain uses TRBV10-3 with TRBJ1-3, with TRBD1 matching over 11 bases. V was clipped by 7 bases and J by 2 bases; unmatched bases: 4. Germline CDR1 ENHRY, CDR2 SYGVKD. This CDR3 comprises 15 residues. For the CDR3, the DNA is TGTGCCATCACCGGACAGGGGGCGCCTGGAAACACCATATATTTT. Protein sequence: CAITGQGAPGNTIYF.

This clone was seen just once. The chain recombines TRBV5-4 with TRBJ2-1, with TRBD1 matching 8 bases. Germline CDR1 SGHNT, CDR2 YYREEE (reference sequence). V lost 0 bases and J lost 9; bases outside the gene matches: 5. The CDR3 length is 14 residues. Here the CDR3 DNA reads TGTGCCAGCAGCTTGGCGGGACAGGCCAGTGAGCAGTTCTTC. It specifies CASSLAGQASEQFF.

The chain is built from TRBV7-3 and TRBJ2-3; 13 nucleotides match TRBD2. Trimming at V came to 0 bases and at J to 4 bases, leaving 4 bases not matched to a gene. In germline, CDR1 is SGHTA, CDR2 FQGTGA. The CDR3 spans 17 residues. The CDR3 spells CASSLTPTSGGPDTQYF. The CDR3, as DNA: TGTGCCAGCAGCTTAACCCCGACTAGCGGGGGGCCAGATACGCAGTATTTT.

The CDR3, as DNA: TGTGCCAGCAGCTTTACAGGGGAATGGGAGACCCAGTACTTC. Translated: CASSFTGEWETQYF. The chain employs TRBV7-8 and TRBJ2-5; 7 bases agree with TRBD1. The junction had 6 bases not matched to a gene; V was cut back by 3 bases and J by 5 bases. Germline CDR1 SGHVS, CDR2 FQNEAQ. The CDR3 has 14 amino acids.

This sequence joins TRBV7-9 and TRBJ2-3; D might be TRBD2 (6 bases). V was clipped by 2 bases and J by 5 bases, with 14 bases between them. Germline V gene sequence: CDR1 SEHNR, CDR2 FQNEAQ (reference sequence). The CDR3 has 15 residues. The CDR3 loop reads CASSLLRAGGDTQYF. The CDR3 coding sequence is TGTGCCAGCAGCTTATTGCGGGCCGGGGGAGATACGCAGTATTTT.

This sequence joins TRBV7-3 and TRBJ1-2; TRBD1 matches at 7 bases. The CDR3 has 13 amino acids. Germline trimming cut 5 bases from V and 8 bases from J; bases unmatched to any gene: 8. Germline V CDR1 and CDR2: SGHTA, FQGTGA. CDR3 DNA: TGTGCCAGCAGCCCCGGGACAGAAGCCGGCTACACCTTC. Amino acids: CASSPGTEAGYTF.

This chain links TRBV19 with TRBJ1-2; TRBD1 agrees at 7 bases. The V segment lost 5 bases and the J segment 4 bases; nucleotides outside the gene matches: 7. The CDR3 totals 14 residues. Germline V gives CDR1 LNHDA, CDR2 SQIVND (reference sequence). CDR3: CASSLGQPFYGYTF. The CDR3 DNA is TGTGCCAGTAGTCTGGGACAGCCTTTCTATGGCTACACCTTC. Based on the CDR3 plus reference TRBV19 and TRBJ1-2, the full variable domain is DGGITQSPKYLFRKEGQNVTLSCEQNLNHDAMYWYRQDPGQGLRLIYYSQIVNDFQKGDIAEGYSVSREKKESFPLTVTSAQKNPTAFYLCASSLGQPFYGYTFGSGTRLTVV.

The DNA for the CDR3 is TGTGCCAGCAGCTTACTAGCGGGAGGGCCAAAAAGCTCCTACGAGCAGTACTTC. As protein: CASSLLAGGPKSSYEQYF. The V and J genes are TRBV5-4 and TRBJ2-7; 13 bases agree with TRBD2. The germline gives CDR1 SGHNT, CDR2 YYREEE (reference sequence). V lost 2 bases to trimming and J lost 0 bases; unmatched junction nucleotides: 8. CDR3 size: 18 residues.

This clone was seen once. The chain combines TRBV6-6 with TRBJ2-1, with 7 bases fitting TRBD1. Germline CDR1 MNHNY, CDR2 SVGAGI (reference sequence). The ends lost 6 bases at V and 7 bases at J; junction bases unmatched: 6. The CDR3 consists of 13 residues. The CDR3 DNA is TGTGCCAGCAGCTTAGACAGGGTGAATGAGCAGTTCTTC. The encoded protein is CASSLDRVNEQFF.

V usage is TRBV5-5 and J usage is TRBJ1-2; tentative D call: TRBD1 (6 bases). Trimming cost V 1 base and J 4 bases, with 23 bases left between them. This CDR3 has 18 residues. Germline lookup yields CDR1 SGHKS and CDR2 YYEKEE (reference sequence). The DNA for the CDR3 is TGTGCCAGCAGCTTGTGGGTACAGGGCGATATTCCAAGCTATGGCTACACCTTC. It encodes CASSLWVQGDIPSYGYTF.